The 3 T cell receptor beta chains given below trace back to one sample, sequenced in a study of cytotoxic CD8 clonotypes in ibrutinib-treated CLL. TCRdb's table, derived via immunoSEQ multiplex PCR, lists solely in-frame clones and lacks some. The data show 150,000 to 200,000 clones, over 75% seen once. Here the sequenced sample was PBMCs, taken at disease progression, from a patient treated with ibrutinib. Receptors were obtained from a human donor with chronic lymphocytic leukemia.

This rearrangement joins TRBV6-6 to TRBJ2-1; D is perhaps TRBD1 or TRBD2 (5 bases each). With 2 bases removed from V and 7 bases from J, the gap between germline ends came to 12 bases. The germline V gene encodes CDR1 MNHNY and CDR2 SVGAGI (reference sequence). This CDR3 comprises 14 residues. The CDR3 protein is CASSYPGPRNEQFF. CDR3 sequence (DNA): TGTGCCAGCAGTTACCCGGGGCCGCGTAATGAGCAGTTCTTC.

This clone turned up a few times. This chain joins TRBV4-2 and TRBJ1-1; D is ambiguous. Germline loops: CDR1 LGHNA, CDR2 YNFKEQ. The CDR3 has 16 residues. Trimming took off 5 bases at V and 0 bases at J, with 16 bases between the two ends. The CDR3 here is CASSEQTGVMNTEAFF. The CDR3 DNA reads TGTGCCAGCAGCGAGCAGACCGGGGTCATGAACACTGAAGCTTTCTTT.

The chain links TRBV11-3 to TRBJ2-7; D remains ambiguous. This CDR3 comprises 13 residues. Germline CDR1 reads SGHNT; CDR2 reads YENEEA. Trimming shortened V by 2 bases and J by 4 bases, and 9 bases separated the two germline ends. The CDR3 reads CASSLSLSYEQYF. In DNA form, the CDR3 reads TGTGCCAGCAGCTTATCGTTGTCGTACGAGCAGTACTTC.